The 10 T cell receptor beta chains in this list originate from one sample, sequenced in a study of blood T cell repertoires in COVID-19. Only in-frame clones appear in the TCRdb table, and some are missing; sequencing was by immunoSEQ multiplex PCR. The sample lists some 200,000 clones; approximately 90% were seen once. The sample was peripheral blood. All receptors derive from a young woman who had recovered from COVID-19.

The chain joins TRBV7-3 to TRBJ2-1; a possible D gene is TRBD2 (5 bases). This CDR3 is built from 15 residues. Trimming removed 2 bases at V and 3 bases at J, with 11 bases between. Germline V gene lookup returns CDR1 SGHTA and CDR2 FQGTGA. The CDR3 loop is CASSLDGAGYNEQFF. In nucleotides, the CDR3 is TGTGCCAGCAGCTTAGACGGTGCGGGCTACAATGAGCAGTTCTTC.

The V and J genes are TRBV7-2 and TRBJ1-4, with TRBD1 identical over 7 bases. The V and J ends lost 5 bases and 3 bases, in that order; junction bases with no gene match: 6. The CDR3 runs to 15 residues. Per the germline V gene, CDR1 is SGHTA and CDR2 is FQGNSA. In DNA form, the CDR3 reads TGTGCCAGCAGCGCCCAGGGACAGCCTAATGAAAAACTGTTTTTT. Translating it yields CASSAQGQPNEKLFF.

V is TRBV6-4 and J is TRBJ1-2, with TRBD1 matching over 7 bases. This CDR3 is built from 17 residues. V lost 4 bases, J lost 8 bases, and 19 bases stayed unmatched. CDR1 is MRHNA, CDR2 SNTAGT, per germline. The CDR3 loop is CASSAGQPHGSPRGYTF. CDR3 coding DNA: TGTGCCAGCAGTGCGGGACAGCCTCATGGCTCCCCTAGGGGCTACACCTTC.

This rearrangement joins TRBV6-1 to TRBJ1-1, with D possibly being TRBD1 (6 bases). The germline V gene encodes CDR1 MNHNS and CDR2 SASEGT. Trimming pared 2 bases from V and 5 bases from J, leaving 15 bases between. The CDR3 runs to 15 residues. This CDR3 is CASSEPGAGVTEAFF. The CDR3 DNA sequence: TGTGCCAGCAGTGAACCAGGGGCTGGTGTAACTGAAGCTTTCTTT.

The V and J genes are TRBV6-1 and TRBJ2-3, with 8 bases that match TRBD2. Germline values: CDR1 MNHNS, CDR2 SASEGT. V trimming: 0 bases; J trimming: 7 bases; junction bases outside the gene matches: 3. This CDR3 contains 14 residues. The CDR3, as DNA: TGTGCCAGCAGTGAAGCTGGCGGGAGGCATACGCAGTATTTT. It yields the protein CASSEAGGRHTQYF.

This chain joins TRBV6-6 and TRBJ2-7; D is possibly TRBD1 (5 bases). CDR3 size: 14 residues. Germline CDR1 is MNHNY and CDR2 is SVGAGI (reference sequence). The ends were cut back, 5 bases at V and 2 bases at J, with 13 bases in the middle. The CDR3, as DNA: TGTGCCAGCAGTCTCCTTCAGGGTACCTACGAGCAGTACTTC. Translation gives CASSLLQGTYEQYF.

On this clone itself: Different DNA sequences within this sample yield the same CDR3. The V call is TRBV29-1, the J call TRBJ2-7, with 7 nucleotides matching TRBD1. Germline V gene lookup returns CDR1 SQVTM and CDR2 ANQGSEA. The CDR3 runs 12 residues. J was trimmed by 1 base and V by 3 bases; bases with no gene match: 0. The CDR3 nucleotides read TGCAGCGTTGAGACAGGGTCCTACGAGCAGTACTTC. Protein: CSVETGSYEQYF.

This clone occurred a few times. The chain links TRBV18 to TRBJ2-7; D uncertain. The germline V gene has CDR1 KGHSH and CDR2 LQKENI. The CDR3 runs 13 residues. Trimming took 0 bases from V and 3 from J, leaving 6 bases between them. The CDR3 sequence is CASSPPQYYEQYF. The CDR3 DNA sequence: TGTGCCAGCTCACCACCACAGTACTACGAGCAGTACTTC.

This rearrangement joins TRBV9 to TRBJ2-1, with D maybe TRBD2 (5 bases). Germline V CDR1 and CDR2: SGDLS, YYNGEE. The CDR3 is made up of 13 amino acids. The V end lost 3 bases, the J end lost 10 bases, and 14 bases lay between the germline ends. The CDR3 coding sequence is TGTGCCAGCAGCGCCGGGCACGGAGGAGAGCAGTTCTTC. Translating gives CASSAGHGGEQFF.

The chain is built from TRBV18 and TRBJ1-6; no clear D. This CDR3 has 15 amino acids. The V end lost 2 bases, the J end lost 9 bases, and 14 bases lay between the germline ends. CDR1 is KGHSH, CDR2 LQKENI, per germline. Here the CDR3 DNA reads TGTGCCAGCTCACCAATTGAGGGCGAGGGTTCACCCCTCCACTTT. Translated, it gives CASSPIEGEGSPLHF.